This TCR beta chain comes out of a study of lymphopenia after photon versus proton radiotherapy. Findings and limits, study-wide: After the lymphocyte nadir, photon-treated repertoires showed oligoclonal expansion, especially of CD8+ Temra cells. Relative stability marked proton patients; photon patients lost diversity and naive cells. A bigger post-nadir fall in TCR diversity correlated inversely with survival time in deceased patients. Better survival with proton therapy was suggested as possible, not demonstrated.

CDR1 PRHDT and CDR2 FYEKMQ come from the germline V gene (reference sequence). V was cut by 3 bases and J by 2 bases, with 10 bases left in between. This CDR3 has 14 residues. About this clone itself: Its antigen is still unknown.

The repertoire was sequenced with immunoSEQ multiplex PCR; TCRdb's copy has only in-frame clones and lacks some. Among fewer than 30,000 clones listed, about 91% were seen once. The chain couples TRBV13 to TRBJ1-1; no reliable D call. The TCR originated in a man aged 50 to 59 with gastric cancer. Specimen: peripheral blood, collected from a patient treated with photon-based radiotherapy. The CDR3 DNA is TGTGCCAGCAGCTTTCGGGGTTTCAACACTGAAGCTTTCTTT. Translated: CASSFRGFNTEAFF.